This TCR beta chain was profiled in a study of vaccination and CD4 T cells after COVID-19. The study, taken as a whole, reports: Convalescent patients were relatively few, and early post-infection timepoints were missing.

V lost 6 bases, J lost 1 base, and 18 bases stayed unmatched. This CDR3 spans 21 amino acids. The germline gives CDR1 WNHNN, CDR2 SYGVQD (reference sequence). Cultured CD4+ T-cell DNA underwent Oncomine TCR Beta short-read sequencing. TCRdb re-derived calls from the PCR reads in MiXCR, one entry per CDR3 protein. The sample shows roughly 13,000 distinct CDR3 sequences, about 60% of them seen only once. The treatment denotes: approximately 11-day PBMC culture with coronavirus spike peptide pools or control peptides (ViraFEST assay). ViraFEST grew antigen-specific T cells using peptide pools, then sequenced TCRs. This clonotype was detected a few times. Its matching antigen is unknown.

The chain couples TRBV10-1 to TRBJ2-3, with 14 bases fitting TRBD2. The clonotype was recovered from a human donor who had recovered from COVID-19. The material sequenced was CD4+ T cells from blood, cultured in vitro. The CDR3 DNA reads as TGCGCCAGCAGCCTCGAGCCTCCCGGGACTAGCGGGAGACAACGCACAGATACGCAGTATTTT. This encodes CASSLEPPGTSGRQRTDTQYF.